These 5 T cell receptor beta chains were all obtained from the same sample, sequenced in a study of shared clonotypes between healthy human individuals. This table comes from immunoSEQ multiplex PCR, and its TCRdb copy is limited to in-frame clones, with some not included. This table has roughly 1,000,000 clones, around 78% appearing once. The source material was memory CD4+ T cells from PBMCs. Regarding subset: CD45RA-negative fraction. The receptors here all came from a man between 18 and 29 years old in good health. Some clones in this sample may be carry-over from other donors' samples.

About this clone itself: Its ends do not fully match the called genes, so a read error is possible. This sequence joins TRBV25-1 and TRBJ1-1; 9 nucleotides align to TRBD1. This CDR3 has 15 residues. Germline CDR1 reads MGHDK; CDR2 reads SYGVNS. The CDR3 DNA reads as TGTGCCAGCAGTTACGGGACAGGGATGAAAACTGAAGCTTTCTTT. It encodes CASSYGTGMKTEAFF.

This clone has a handful of counts. The rearrangement links TRBV2 to TRBJ1-3, with D perhaps TRBD1 (5 bases). CDR3 length: 18 amino acids. The germline V gene encodes CDR1 SNHLY and CDR2 FYNNEI. V lost 7 bases, J lost 0 bases, and 22 bases lay in between. The CDR3 DNA reads as TGTGCCAGCATCCGTGTCGGGTCAGGGTGGACCTCTGGAAACACCATATATTTT. Translated: CASIRVGSGWTSGNTIYF.

V is TRBV2 and J is TRBJ2-7, with D tentatively TRBD1 or TRBD2 (5 bases each). The CDR3 totals 14 residues. V was pared by 7 bases and J by 4 bases, with 17 bases between. CDR1 is SNHLY and CDR2 is FYNNEI in the germline V gene. The CDR3 nucleotides are TGTGCCAGCAATTCCGGGACGGGAATTTACGAGCAGTACTTC. It yields the protein CASNSGTGIYEQYF.

The genes are TRBV19 and TRBJ2-5; D may match TRBD1 or TRBD2 (5 bases each). The V gene lost 4 bases and the J gene lost 5 bases, with 14 bases spanning the gap. This CDR3 has 14 amino acids. Germline values: CDR1 LNHDA, CDR2 SQIVND (reference sequence). The CDR3 DNA reads TGTGCCAGTAGTAAACAGGTGGGACGGGAGACCCAGTACTTC. This encodes CASSKQVGRETQYF.

The rearrangement links TRBV28 to TRBJ1-1; a weak D match, TRBD1 (5 bases). The V gene lost 6 bases and the J gene lost 6 bases, with 17 bases spanning the gap. The CDR3 is 14 amino acids. Germline CDR1 reads MDHEN; CDR2 reads SYDVKM. Here the CDR3 reads CASSLRGWGAEAFF. CDR3 nucleotide sequence: TGTGCCAGCAGCCTCCGGGGATGGGGGGCTGAAGCTTTCTTT.